The present T cell receptor (beta chain) was sequenced within a study of T cells in localized non-small cell lung cancer. Findings and caveats of the study: The study detected a median roughly 56 of the top 100 tumor clones in adjacent lung.

Details on this clone: The antigen remains unidentified.

The assay was immunoSEQ multiplex PCR, and TCRdb's table has in-frame clones only and misses some. The sample shows 20,000 to 25,000 clones, 85% to 90% of them seen only once. Germline V lookup: CDR1 LGHNA, CDR2 YSLEER. With 0 bases removed from V and 9 bases from J, the gap between germline ends came to 16 bases. The CDR3 covers 15 residues. The sample here was peripheral blood, taken before any cancer treatment. The sequence derives from a male donor at least 60 years old with stage I lung adenocarcinoma. This chain links TRBV4-3 with TRBJ2-3; D might be TRBD2 (6 bases). In nucleotides, the CDR3 is TGCGCCAGCAGCCAAGAGGAGGGGCGGGGCGGGACGCAGTATTTT. Its protein is CASSQEEGRGGTQYF.